The 18 T cell receptor beta chains reported below all come from one sample, sequenced in a study of T-cell reconstitution after alpha-beta-depleted transplantation in children. Unique molecular identifiers featured in how the TCRbeta library was prepared. TCRdb itself ran the PCR reads through MiXCR, one entry per CDR3 protein. Of under 850,000 distinct CDR3 sequences in the sample, over 10% were seen once. This sample comprised PBMCs, obtained before TCRalphabeta/CD19-depleted stem cell transplant. Every receptor here comes from a girl between 2 and 10 years old with congenital amegakaryocytic thrombocytopenia, due to receive a stem cell transplant.

This clonotype appeared many times. The chain joins TRBV20-1 to TRBJ2-7; 9 bases are shared with TRBD1. Unmatched junction bases numbered 16, after V lost 4 bases and J lost 6 bases. The CDR3 length is 16 residues. From germline, CDR1 is DFQATT and CDR2 SNEGSKA (reference sequence). DNA for the CDR3: TGCAGTGCTACGCCCGACGAGGGACAGGGTTCCCTCGAGCAGTACTTC. Amino acid sequence: CSATPDEGQGSLEQYF.

The chain employs TRBV2 and TRBJ2-1, with 7 bases lining up with TRBD1. With V trimmed by 1 base and J by 4 bases, 4 bases remained unmatched. CDR1 SNHLY and CDR2 FYNNEI come from the germline V gene. CDR3 size: 15 residues. The CDR3 DNA follows: TGTGCCAGCAGTGAAGGGACAGGAATATACAATGAGCAGTTCTTC. It encodes CASSEGTGIYNEQFF.

V gene TRBV6-5 combines with J gene TRBJ2-4; no reliable D call. Trimming took 0 bases from V and 8 from J, leaving 11 bases between them. Germline CDR1 is MNHEY and CDR2 is SVGAGI. CDR3 size: 14 residues. The CDR3 DNA reads as TGTGCCAGCAGTTACTCCGTCAGTCAGGACATTCAGTACTTC. Translating gives CASSYSVSQDIQYF.

The chain couples TRBV5-1 to TRBJ1-4, with D perhaps matching TRBD1 (6 bases). The V gene lost 7 bases and the J gene lost 3 bases, with 16 bases spanning the gap. Germline CDR1 reads SGHRS; CDR2 reads YFSETQ. The CDR3 contains 15 residues. CDR3 residues: CASSQGPSSNEKLFF. The DNA of the CDR3 is TGCGCCAGCTCACAGGGACCTTCTTCTAATGAAAAACTGTTTTTT.

Many counts were recorded for this clonotype. The rearrangement joins TRBV5-1 to TRBJ2-3; TRBD2 matches at 13 bases. V trimming: 0 bases; J trimming: 5 bases; junction bases outside the gene matches: 3. The length of the CDR3 is 16 residues. The germline CDR1 and CDR2 sequences are SGHRS and YFSETQ. Here the CDR3 DNA reads TGCGCCAGCAGCTTGGAGGGACTAGCGGGAAGAGATACGCAGTATTTT. It translates to CASSLEGLAGRDTQYF.

Ten or more counts support this clonotype. The rearrangement joins TRBV20-1 to TRBJ2-3; 12 positions agree with TRBD2. The germline CDR1 and CDR2 sequences are DFQATT and SNEGSKA (reference sequence). After removal of 6 bases from V and 2 bases from J, the junction contained 6 bases not matched to a gene. CDR3 length: 15 residues. The CDR3 nucleotides are TGCAGTGCCCCCCTAGCGGGAGGGTTCACAGATACGCAGTATTTT. Protein sequence: CSAPLAGGFTDTQYF.

V is TRBV29-1 and J is TRBJ1-1, with D maybe TRBD1 (5 bases). Germline CDR1 and CDR2: SQVTM and ANQGSEA. The CDR3 length is 16 residues. The ends were cut back, 0 bases at V and 1 base at J, with 15 bases in the middle. CDR3 loop: CSVEDFTGSPNTEAFF. CDR3 nucleotides: TGCAGCGTTGAAGATTTCACAGGTTCGCCGAACACTGAAGCTTTCTTT.

At least ten counts were recorded for this clonotype. This chain connects TRBV20-1 to TRBJ1-5; 8 bases match TRBD1. There are 17 residues in the CDR3. Germline CDR1 DFQATT, CDR2 SNEGSKA (reference sequence). The J segment lost 2 bases and the V segment lost 6 bases, leaving 15 bases of the junction unmatched. CDR3 in DNA: TGCAGTGCCCCAAACCGAGCCGACAGGGGTCGCAATCAGCCCCAGCATTTT. Protein product: CSAPNRADRGRNQPQHF.

This clonotype appeared a few times. The CDR3 loop reads CATTPGLASETQYF. CDR3 bases: TGTGCCACCACCCCGGGACTAGCGAGTGAGACCCAGTACTTC. The gene calls are TRBV6-1 and TRBJ2-5; TRBD2 matches 10 bases. Germline assignment: CDR1 MNHNS and CDR2 SASEGT. CDR3 length equals 14 residues. The V segment lost 10 bases and the J segment 5 bases; nucleotides outside the gene matches: 10.

The chain's CDR3 is CASSAGAPSTDTQYF. The CDR3 region has the DNA TGTGCCAGCAGCGCCGGCGCACCTAGCACAGATACGCAGTATTTT. The chain carries TRBV3-1 and TRBJ2-3; D remains unclear. The germline gives CDR1 LGHDT, CDR2 YNNKEL (reference sequence). V lost 5 bases and J 0 bases, leaving 12 bases between the germline ends. This CDR3 is 15 amino acids long.

The J gene is TRBJ2-1, the V gene TRBV10-3; D gene ambiguous. Trimming pared 4 bases from V and 7 bases from J, leaving 8 bases between. This CDR3 is 12 amino acids long. Germline CDR1 ENHRY, CDR2 SYGVKD. The CDR3 reads CAISVGWNEQFF. DNA for the CDR3: TGTGCCATCAGTGTCGGATGGAATGAGCAGTTCTTC.

This clonotype was seen many times. The CDR3: CATSRDRRNTIYF. CDR3 nucleotides: TGTGCCACCAGCAGAGATCGTCGAAACACCATATATTTT. V gene TRBV15 combines with J gene TRBJ1-3, with no clear D. The CDR3 covers 13 residues. Germline CDR1 LNHNV, CDR2 YYDKDF (reference sequence). V was shortened by 0 bases and J by 5 bases, with 5 bases between the two germline ends.

The J gene is TRBJ2-1, the V gene TRBV7-3; TRBD2 matches at 16 bases. This CDR3 is built from 17 residues. After removal of 5 bases from V and 5 bases from J, the junction contained 6 bases not matched to a gene. From germline, CDR1 is SGHTA and CDR2 FQGTGA. The CDR3 coding sequence is TGTGCCAGCAGCCTAGGGACTAGCGGGAGGGCCCACAATGAGCAGTTCTTC. This codes for CASSLGTSGRAHNEQFF.

Many counts were recorded for this clonotype. V and J are TRBV12-3 or TRBV12-4 and TRBJ2-1; 13 positions match TRBD2. The V gene end was trimmed by 6 bases and the J gene end by 3 bases; junction bases not matched to a gene: 14. The CDR3 spans 19 residues. CDR3 sequence (DNA): TGTGCCAGCAGCACAACCGGGACTAGCGGGACTAAATTCTACAATGAGCAGTTCTTC. It encodes CASSTTGTSGTKFYNEQFF.

This clonotype was observed a few times. V and J are TRBV5-1 and TRBJ2-1; 8 bases align to TRBD1. Trimming took 3 bases from V and 7 from J; bases not matched to a gene: 12. The germline CDR1 and CDR2 sequences are SGHRS and YFSETQ. The CDR3 covers 16 residues. The CDR3 is CASSSRGQGKENEQFF. The CDR3 DNA follows: TGCGCCAGCAGCTCACGCGGACAGGGAAAGGAGAATGAGCAGTTCTTC.

This clonotype was seen repeatedly, ten times or more. CDR3 DNA sequence: TGCAGCGTGGCCAGCGGGAGGGTTACAGGTGAGCAGTTCTTC. Its protein is CSVASGRVTGEQFF. The genes are TRBV29-1 and TRBJ2-1; 10 bases are shared with TRBD2. The CDR3 covers 14 residues. Trimming cost V 6 bases and J 9 bases; bases outside gene matches: 11. The germline CDR1 and CDR2 sequences are SQVTM and ANQGSEA.

The chain carries TRBV12-3 or TRBV12-4 and TRBJ2-6; 7 nucleotides line up with TRBD2. The CDR3 has 18 residues. With V trimmed by 2 bases and J by 0 bases, 7 bases remained unmatched. CDR3 region: CASSLRLAVFSGANVLTF. CDR3 nucleotides: TGTGCCAGCAGTTTAAGACTAGCAGTCTTCTCTGGGGCCAACGTCCTGACTTTC.

This clonotype was counted many times. The J gene is TRBJ1-6, the V gene TRBV20-1; D gene uncertain. V was clipped by 3 bases and J by 5 bases, with 11 bases between them. Looked up from germline, CDR1 is DFQATT and CDR2 is SNEGSKA (reference sequence). CDR3 size: 14 residues. As DNA, the CDR3 is TGCAGTGCTAGGAAGGGAAGGGATAATTCACCCCTCCACTTT. Translation: CSARKGRDNSPLHF.